This T cell receptor beta chain was captured in a study of cytomegalovirus exposure and HLA in healthy donors. V lost 6 bases and J lost 2; bases outside the gene matches: 3. The germline V gene encodes CDR1 MNHNS and CDR2 SASEGT. The CDR3 extends over 15 amino acids. The PCR was carried out with 60 Vbeta primers and 13 Jbeta primers. Profiling relied on immunoSEQ multiplex PCR, and the TCRdb table lists in-frame clones only, not all of them. The sample includes roughly 100,000 clones. The chain carries TRBV6-1 and TRBJ1-5; TRBD1 agrees at 11 bases. Input material: PBMCs. This receptor was taken from a man aged 35 to 55 in good health and CMV-seronegative. The CDR3 DNA reads as TGTGCCAGCAGGGACAGGGGGCAGGGCAATCAGCCCCAGCATTTT. Its protein product is CASRDRGQGNQPQHF.